These 27 T cell receptor beta chains share one sample of origin, sequenced in a study of shared T cell receptors in the human thymus. Profiled with immunoSEQ multiplex PCR; TCRdb holds only in-frame clones, not every one. The sample shows under 850,000 clones, around 89% of them seen only once. These data also formed part of another study, on human thymus T cells.

The sequenced material came from thymocytes. The receptors stem from a boy in the first two years of life with a congenital heart defect.

V and J are TRBV4-1 and TRBJ2-3; 9 bases are shared with TRBD2. CDR1 and CDR2 (germline): MGHRA, YSYEKL. J lost 8 bases, V lost 0 bases, and 6 bases had no gene match. The CDR3 totals 15 residues. The CDR3 region is CASSQDWREGGTQYF. CDR3 DNA sequence: TGCGCCAGCAGCCAAGATTGGCGGGAGGGCGGTACGCAGTATTTT.

The J gene is TRBJ2-5, the V gene TRBV5-1; weak D call: TRBD2 (6 bases). Trimming pared 4 bases from V and 4 bases from J, leaving 14 bases between. CDR1 and CDR2 from the germline V gene are SGHRS and YFSETQ. The CDR3 is 14 amino acids. The CDR3 region is CASSAGLFPETQYF. In DNA form, the CDR3 reads TGCGCCAGCAGCGCGGGGTTGTTTCCAGAGACCCAGTACTTC.

This sequence joins TRBV15 and TRBJ1-4; a weak D match, TRBD1 (6 bases). The germline CDR1 and CDR2 sequences are LNHNV and YYDKDF (reference sequence). The germline V and J ends were trimmed by 1 base and 5 bases, with 23 bases remaining between them. The CDR3 spans 19 residues. CDR3 protein: CATSRGRLQGPGENEKLFF. DNA of the CDR3: TGTGCCACCAGCAGAGGAAGATTACAGGGTCCCGGGGAAAATGAAAAACTGTTTTTT.

This sequence joins TRBV11-2 and TRBJ2-4; 8 nucleotides align to TRBD2. The CDR3 covers 17 residues. The junction had 11 bases not matched to a gene; V was cut back by 5 bases and J by 2 bases. CDR1 is SGHAT, CDR2 FQNNGV, per germline. CDR3 nucleotides: TGTGCCAGCAGCCGGCTTCGGGAGGGACCCACCAAAAACATTCAGTACTTC. Amino acids: CASSRLREGPTKNIQYF.

The chain links TRBV19 to TRBJ2-1, with 7 positions matching TRBD2. Germline assignment: CDR1 LNHDA and CDR2 SQIVND (reference sequence). The J segment lost 13 bases and the V segment lost 2 bases, leaving 14 bases of the junction unmatched. The length of the CDR3 is 15 residues. CDR3 sequence: CASSISRREGNAQFF. In DNA form, the CDR3 reads TGTGCCAGTAGTATAAGTCGGAGGGAGGGTAACGCACAGTTCTTC.

V and J are TRBV5-4 and TRBJ2-5; no clear D gene. The V and J ends lost 9 bases and 1 base respectively, with 13 bases between them. The V gene's germline CDR1 is SGHNT and CDR2 YYREEE (reference sequence). This CDR3 contains 13 residues. CDR3 in amino acids: CATSSHTQETQYF. The CDR3 DNA reads as TGTGCCACGTCGTCCCACACCCAAGAGACCCAGTACTTC.

The chain links TRBV7-4 to TRBJ2-2; 11 nucleotides align to TRBD2. CDR3 length: 19 amino acids. The germline gives CDR1 SGHVT, CDR2 SQSDAQ. J gave up 4 bases and V 3 bases, and 13 bases lay outside the gene matches. This CDR3 reads CASSLEGSSGRTATGELFF. The CDR3 DNA reads TGTGCCAGCAGCTTGGAGGGCTCTAGCGGGAGGACGGCCACCGGGGAGCTGTTTTTT.

The chain recombines TRBV6-1 with TRBJ2-4, with TRBD1 matching 8 bases. CDR1 and CDR2 from the germline V gene are MNHNS and SASEGT. This CDR3 comprises 17 residues. Losses at the gene ends were 3 bases for V and 2 bases for J; bases not matched to a gene: 9. The CDR3 DNA follows: TGTGCCAGCAGTGACGGTATAACAGGGGGAACCAAAAACATTCAGTACTTC. Its translation is CASSDGITGGTKNIQYF.

The rearrangement uses TRBV4-3 and TRBJ2-2; unclear D gene. V gave up 4 bases and J gave up 4 bases, with 10 bases separating them. CDR1 is LGHNA, CDR2 YSLEER, per germline. The CDR3 contains 14 residues. In DNA, the CDR3 is TGCGCCAGCAGCCCCCTTCGGGTCACCGGGGAGCTGTTTTTT. As protein: CASSPLRVTGELFF.

The chain is built from TRBV7-9 and TRBJ2-6; 8 nucleotides agree with TRBD1. The V segment lost 1 base and the J segment 2 bases; nucleotides outside the gene matches: 7. This CDR3 spans 18 amino acids. Germline V gene sequence: CDR1 SEHNR, CDR2 FQNEAQ (reference sequence). This CDR3 reads CASSLGAGGSTGANVLTF. DNA of the CDR3: TGTGCCAGCAGCTTAGGCGCAGGGGGCTCCACTGGGGCCAACGTCCTGACTTTC.

In this sample, this clone turned up once. The chain is built from TRBV10-2 and TRBJ2-7; D might be TRBD2 (6 bases). The CDR3 is made up of 16 amino acids. Germline assignment: CDR1 WSHSY and CDR2 SAAADI. Trimming pared 4 bases from V and 3 bases from J, leaving 19 bases between. The CDR3 loop is CASSAAPGGKYYEQYF. In DNA, the CDR3 is TGCGCCAGCAGTGCCGCTCCGGGCGGGAAGTACTACGAGCAGTACTTC.

The chain has TRBV6-1 and TRBJ2-7, with D tentatively TRBD1 (5 bases). The germline V and J ends were trimmed by 8 bases and 0 bases, with 14 bases remaining between them. This CDR3 is 14 amino acids long. Germline V CDR1 and CDR2: MNHNS, SASEGT. The DNA for the CDR3 is TGTGCCAGCCACGACGTCAGGGTCTCCTACGAGCAGTACTTC. Protein: CASHDVRVSYEQYF.

V usage is TRBV28 and J usage is TRBJ2-1; 8 bases map to TRBD1. With 5 bases clipped from V and 2 bases from J, the junction kept 8 bases outside the gene matches. CDR1 and CDR2 from the germline V gene are MDHEN and SYDVKM. The CDR3 is made up of 16 amino acids. CDR3 coding DNA: TGTGCCAGCAGTACACAGGACAGGGTGGCCTACAATGAGCAGTTCTTC. This sequence encodes CASSTQDRVAYNEQFF.

Turning to this clone: Germline and junction disagree at one end, which may indicate a read error. The CDR3 DNA follows: TGTGCCAGCTGCTTGGCGGGAGGGGGGTCCTCTGGGCAGTATTTT. Encoded protein: CASCLAGGGSSGQYF. The chain carries TRBV7-2 and TRBJ2-3; TRBD2 matches at 9 bases. There are 15 residues in the CDR3. Germline CDR1 reads SGHTA; CDR2 reads FQGNSA.

V and J are TRBV9 and TRBJ1-2; D gene uncertain. In germline, CDR1 is SGDLS, CDR2 YYNGEE. The germline V and J ends were trimmed by 3 bases and 4 bases, with 19 bases remaining between them. This CDR3 comprises 16 residues. CDR3 DNA: TGTGCCAGCAGCGCGAGGGCGGGGTCTAAGGGCTATGGCTACACCTTC. Amino acids: CASSARAGSKGYGYTF.

The sample holds a few counts of this clone. The rearrangement links TRBV10-1 to TRBJ1-3; unclear D gene. Germline CDR1 is WNHNN and CDR2 is SYGVQD (reference sequence). The CDR3 contains 16 residues. The V gene lost 6 bases and the J gene lost 4 bases, with 19 bases spanning the gap. CDR3 region: CASRADGPTGGNTIYF. CDR3 in DNA: TGCGCCAGCAGGGCCGACGGACCAACGGGGGGAAACACCATATATTTT.

The chain recombines TRBV5-5 with TRBJ2-7; possible D gene TRBD2, 6 bases. CDR3 length equals 16 residues. Germline CDR1 SGHKS, CDR2 YYEKEE (reference sequence). V lost 2 bases to trimming and J lost 5 bases, with 20 bases between them. The CDR3 loop is CASSFFPAEGRDEQYF. DNA of the CDR3: TGTGCCAGCAGCTTTTTTCCCGCGGAGGGCCGCGACGAGCAGTACTTC. The full variable domain, completed using reference TRBV5-5 and TRBJ2-7, is DAGVTQSPTHLIKTRGQQVTLRCSPISGHKSVSWYQQVLGQGPQFIFQYYEKEERGRGNFPDRFSARQFPNYSSELNVNALLLGDSALYLCASSFFPAEGRDEQYFGPGTRLTVT.

In this sample, this clone turned up a few times. At one of its ends the junction is not consistent with the germline gene, which may arise from a read error. The chain recombines TRBV10-3 with TRBJ2-3; 7 bases are shared with TRBD1. The V gene's germline CDR1 is ENHRY and CDR2 SYGVKD. The CDR3 runs to 13 residues. This CDR3 is CAISESGTATQYF. The CDR3, as DNA: TGTGCCATCAGTGAGTCGGGGACAGCTACGCAGTATTTT.

The chain has TRBV5-1 and TRBJ2-5; TRBD1 matches 11 bases. The closer fit of TRBJ2-7 to the DNA end suggests the J call may be wrong. Germline loops: CDR1 SGHRS, CDR2 YFSETQ. There are 16 residues in the CDR3. The CDR3 DNA sequence: TGCGCCAGCAGCTTGGCAGGGGACAGGGGGTCCTACGAGCAGTACTTC. It codes for CASSLAGDRGSYEQYF.

This chain connects TRBV7-9 to TRBJ1-2; D uncertain. This CDR3 region has 15 residues. The ends were cut back, 5 bases at V and 5 bases at J, with 18 bases in the middle. CDR1 and CDR2 from the germline V gene are SEHNR and FQNEAQ (reference sequence). CDR3 sequence: CASSPRRTLGYGYTF. The CDR3 DNA follows: TGTGCCAGCAGCCCCCGGAGGACCCTGGGGTATGGCTACACCTTC. Complete variable domain (other parts from reference TRBV7-9 and TRBJ1-2): DTGVSQNPRHKITKRGQNVTFRCDPISEHNRLYWYRQTLGQGPEFLTYFQNEAQLEKSRLLSDRFSAERPKGSFSTLEIQRTEQGDSAMYLCASSPRRTLGYGYTFGSGTRLTVV.

The J gene is TRBJ1-1, the V gene TRBV4-1, with a possible D match to TRBD1 (6 bases). Trimming pared 4 bases from V and 1 base from J, leaving 19 bases between. Germline CDR1 is MGHRA and CDR2 is YSYEKL. This CDR3 comprises 17 residues. CDR3 amino acids: CASSPFRGRGWNTEAFF. The CDR3 region has the DNA TGCGCCAGCAGCCCATTTCGCGGCAGGGGCTGGAACACTGAAGCTTTCTTT.

The chain has TRBV30 and TRBJ2-3; 11 bases are shared with TRBD2. The CDR3 loop spans 17 amino acids. Germline V lookup: CDR1 GTSNPN, CDR2 SVGIG (reference sequence). The trim removed 4 bases at V and 0 bases at J, leaving 9 bases unmatched. Here the CDR3 DNA reads TGTGCCTGGACCTTCCGACTAGCGGGGTCTAGCACAGATACGCAGTATTTT. This encodes CAWTFRLAGSSTDTQYF.

The chain links TRBV29-1 to TRBJ2-1, with 8 bases lining up with TRBD1. The CDR3 extends over 12 amino acids. Germline values: CDR1 SQVTM, CDR2 ANQGSEA. The ends lost 6 bases at V and 7 bases at J; junction bases unmatched: 5. CDR3 sequence (DNA): TGCAGCGTCCGAGACAGGGGTAATGAGCAGTTCTTC. Its protein product is CSVRDRGNEQFF.

The chain joins TRBV5-8 to TRBJ2-7, with TRBD1 as a possible D gene (6 bases). Per the germline V gene, CDR1 is SGHTS and CDR2 is YDEGEE. Between the trimmed V and J ends, which lost 0 bases and 7 bases, there was a span of 14 bases. CDR3 length equals 14 residues. Here the CDR3 DNA reads TGTGCCAGCAGCTTGGCGGGACATGCCCTGGAGCAGTACTTC. It encodes CASSLAGHALEQYF.

V and J are TRBV4-2 and TRBJ2-1; a weak D match, TRBD2 (6 bases). Trimming removed 0 bases at V and 9 bases at J, with 6 bases between. The CDR3 consists of 12 residues. Germline CDR1 is LGHNA and CDR2 is YNFKEQ. CDR3 coding DNA: TGTGCCAGCAGCCAAGAGCGGGGTGAGCAGTTCTTC. It translates to CASSQERGEQFF.

The V call is TRBV6-1, the J call TRBJ2-7; possibly TRBD1 for D (5 bases). Germline V gives CDR1 MNHNS, CDR2 SASEGT. The CDR3 has 14 residues. V lost 0 bases, J lost 5 bases, and 11 bases lay in between. CDR3: CASSEAQGIHEQYF. CDR3 coding DNA: TGTGCCAGCAGTGAAGCGCAGGGAATCCACGAGCAGTACTTC.

This clone was recorded once. V is TRBV15 and J is TRBJ2-1; 10 bases fit TRBD2. This CDR3 region has 15 residues. The junction had 11 bases not matched to a gene; V was cut back by 6 bases and J by 9 bases. Germline-derived CDR1 and CDR2 are LNHNV and YYDKDF (reference sequence). CDR3 sequence: CATSFQAGGPSEQFF. CDR3 nucleotide sequence: TGTGCCACCAGTTTCCAAGCGGGAGGGCCCAGTGAGCAGTTCTTC.